These 6 T cell receptor beta chains share one sample of origin, sequenced in a study of beta chain features in type 1 diabetes. Expressed TCRB transcripts were sequenced because the entire RNA isolate underwent reverse transcription. Sequencing used immunoSEQ multiplex PCR; TCRdb keeps in-frame clones, though not all of them. The repertoire has 500,000 to 700,000 clones, roughly a sixth of them found once; the top ten carry about 0.086%. The sample consisted of naive CD4+ T cells from blood. These receptors originate from a young man in good health.

The chain combines TRBV6-5 with TRBJ2-7; 9 bases fit TRBD2. Germline lookup yields CDR1 MNHEY and CDR2 SVGAGI. CDR3 length equals 15 residues. V was pared by 4 bases and J by 2 bases, with 6 bases of the junction left unmatched. The CDR3 loop reads CASSSPSGDTYEQYF. CDR3 DNA sequence: TGTGCCAGCAGTTCCCCTAGCGGGGATACCTACGAGCAGTACTTC.

This clone was counted between two and nine times. Other nucleotide sequences from this sample produce the same CDR3. This chain connects TRBV7-2 to TRBJ2-2; possible D gene TRBD1, 6 bases. The germline V and J ends were trimmed by 6 bases and 5 bases, with 16 bases remaining between them. CDR3 length: 15 amino acids. Germline-derived CDR1 and CDR2 are SGHTA and FQGNSA. Here the CDR3 DNA reads TGTGCCAGCAGTTCCCCAGCACAGGGTACCGGGGAGCTGTTTTTT. Translated: CASSSPAQGTGELFF.

This clone was picked up a small number of times. The rearrangement uses TRBV9 and TRBJ2-4; perhaps TRBD2 as D (5 bases). The CDR3 runs 16 residues. Germline V lookup: CDR1 SGDLS, CDR2 YYNGEE. V dropped 0 bases and J dropped 0 bases, with 10 bases sitting between them. In DNA, the CDR3 is TGTGCCAGCAGCGTAGGAGGGTCCCGAGCCAAAAACATTCAGTACTTC. Encoded protein: CASSVGGSRAKNIQYF.

The chain couples TRBV25-1 to TRBJ2-4; the match to TRBD2 covers 12 bases. Germline CDR1 and CDR2: MGHDK and SYGVNS. V was clipped by 3 bases and J by 7 bases; unmatched bases: 7. CDR3 length: 16 amino acids. CDR3 amino acids: CASSDPGLAGRNIQYF. CDR3 sequence (DNA): TGTGCCAGCAGTGACCCCGGACTAGCGGGAAGGAACATTCAGTACTTC.

This clone was observed a few times. The chain links TRBV28 to TRBJ1-2, with 8 bases fitting TRBD1. The ends lost 7 bases at V and 8 bases at J; junction bases unmatched: 18. Germline lookup yields CDR1 MDHEN and CDR2 SYDVKM. The CDR3 sequence is 16 residues long. CDR3 amino acids: CASTTGTGSWARGYTF. The CDR3 DNA is TGTGCCAGCACAACCGGGACAGGATCTTGGGCTCGGGGCTACACCTTC.

This clone was counted a few times. The chain is built from TRBV4-2 and TRBJ2-7, with TRBD2 identical over 11 bases. J lost 0 bases, V lost 3 bases, and 4 bases had no gene match. The CDR3 length is 16 residues. The germline CDR1 and CDR2 sequences are LGHNA and YNFKEQ. The CDR3 sequence: CASSQTSGASSYEQYF. In DNA form, the CDR3 reads TGTGCCAGCAGCCAGACTAGCGGGGCGAGCTCCTACGAGCAGTACTTC.